One sample yielded the 26 T cell receptor beta chains listed below, sequenced in a study of CD8 T cells in ankylosing spondylitis. The antigens these receptors bind are not known. From the 5' RACE reads, TCRdb called clonotypes with MiXCR, one entry per CDR3 protein. The sample holds 450,000 to 550,000 distinct CDR3 sequences; roughly 5.2% are singletons and the top ten take under 4.5%. Overall study findings and caveats: Within ankylosing spondylitis blood, a TCR beta motif made up of roughly eight highly homologous variants appeared to be characteristic.

Sequences were obtained from blood, either unsorted or a sorted T cell fraction (not recorded which). The receptors stem from a male donor with ankylosing spondylitis.

This clonotype was picked up many times. The chain carries TRBV20-1 and TRBJ1-1, with unresolved D. CDR1 and CDR2 from the germline V gene are DFQATT and SNEGSKA (reference sequence). This CDR3 comprises 13 residues. V shed 6 bases and J shed 4 bases, with 15 bases lying between them. CDR3 sequence reads: CSALAAISTEAFF. The CDR3 coding sequence is TGCAGTGCCCTGGCGGCTATTAGCACTGAAGCTTTCTTT.

This clonotype was detected many times. The chain employs TRBV20-1 and TRBJ2-5; 10 positions match TRBD2. CDR3 length: 15 amino acids. J gave up 5 bases and V 0 bases, and 6 bases lay outside the gene matches. Germline V gene data show CDR1 as DFQATT and CDR2 as SNEGSKA (reference sequence). The CDR3 region has the DNA TGCAGTGCTAGAGACCAGCTAGCGGGAGATGAGACCCAGTACTTC. This encodes CSARDQLAGDETQYF.

About this clonotype itself: Given a much more abundant clone one base away, this may be a read error. This chain uses TRBV20-1 with TRBJ2-2, with D maybe TRBD1 (6 bases). This CDR3 region has 13 residues. Trimming left V 2 bases short and J 5 bases short, with 9 bases between. CDR1 is DFQATT and CDR2 is SNEGSKA in the germline V gene (reference sequence). CDR3 coding DNA: TGCAGTGCTAGATACAGGGTAACCGGGGAGCTGTTTTTT. Translated: CSARYRVTGELFF.

This clonotype was recorded many times. The V and J genes are TRBV3-1 and TRBJ1-1, with unresolved D. The CDR3 has 13 residues. The V end was cut by 2 bases, the J end by 4 bases, with 8 bases between. Germline values: CDR1 LGHDT, CDR2 YNNKEL (reference sequence). The CDR3 DNA follows: TGTGCCAGCAGCCAATGGGTTGGCACTGAAGCTTTCTTT. This translates into CASSQWVGTEAFF.

The sample holds many counts of this clonotype. The chain's CDR3 is CSAPAGGFQGEAFF. The CDR3 nucleotides read TGCAGTGCTCCCGCAGGGGGCTTTCAGGGTGAAGCTTTCTTT. This sequence joins TRBV20-1 and TRBJ1-1; 8 bases align to TRBD1. Per the germline V gene, CDR1 is DFQATT and CDR2 is SNEGSKA (reference sequence). The CDR3 consists of 14 residues. With V trimmed by 5 bases and J by 7 bases, 12 bases remained unmatched.

This clonotype was recorded at least ten times. The chain joins TRBV27 to TRBJ1-2, with 7 bases lining up with TRBD1. Germline lookup yields CDR1 MNHEY and CDR2 SMNVEV (reference sequence). V lost 4 bases to trimming and J lost 4 bases; unmatched junction nucleotides: 3. This CDR3 contains 13 residues. The CDR3 sequence is CASSSTGSYGYTF. CDR3 nucleotides: TGTGCCAGCAGTTCGACAGGGAGCTATGGCTACACCTTC.

This clonotype was counted between two and nine times. The DNA for the CDR3 is TGTGCCAGCAGCTTGCGGACTAGCGGGGGGCCGAGCTCCTACAATGAGCAGTTCTTC. Protein: CASSLRTSGGPSSYNEQFF. This rearrangement joins TRBV11-1 to TRBJ2-1; 14 bases align to TRBD2. Trimming at V came to 3 bases and at J to 0 bases, leaving 7 bases not matched to a gene. The CDR3 is 19 amino acids. Germline CDR1 SGHAT, CDR2 FQDESV (reference sequence). Looking up the rest from reference TRBV11-1 and TRBJ2-1 gives the full variable domain: EAEVAQSPRYKITEKSQAVAFWCDPISGHATLYWYRQILGQGPELLVQFQDESVVDDSQLPKDRFSAERLKGVDSTLKIQPAELGDSAMYLCASSLRTSGGPSSYNEQFFGPGTRLTVL.

Many counts were recorded for this clonotype. The chain uses TRBV4-2 and TRBJ2-7; 8 nucleotides match TRBD1. The V gene end was trimmed by 3 bases and the J gene end by 3 bases; junction bases not matched to a gene: 7. This CDR3 has 15 residues. Germline values: CDR1 LGHNA, CDR2 YNFKEQ. The CDR3: CASSQFPGQDYEQYF. CDR3 DNA sequence: TGTGCCAGCAGCCAGTTCCCGGGACAGGACTACGAGCAGTACTTC.

This chain joins TRBV5-1 and TRBJ1-1, with no clear D. The CDR3 runs 14 residues. V was pared by 4 bases and J by 3 bases, with 13 bases between. From germline, CDR1 is SGHRS and CDR2 YFSETQ. The CDR3: CASSPSRPYTEAFF. The DNA for the CDR3 is TGCGCCAGCAGCCCGAGCAGGCCCTACACTGAAGCTTTCTTT.

V usage is TRBV20-1 and J usage is TRBJ1-2; 8 positions agree with TRBD1. This CDR3 region has 17 residues. V shed 4 bases and J 0 bases; nucleotides not matched to a gene: 13. Per the germline V gene, CDR1 is DFQATT and CDR2 is SNEGSKA (reference sequence). This chain's CDR3 is CSATGGSKLSSNYGYTF. The CDR3, as DNA: TGCAGTGCTACAGGGGGCTCCAAGCTTTCTTCTAACTATGGCTACACCTTC.

This clonotype was seen repeatedly, ten times or more. This chain connects TRBV24-1 to TRBJ2-3; D is uncertain. The germline V gene encodes CDR1 KGHDR and CDR2 SFDVKD. The CDR3 is 14 amino acids. The ends were cut back, 3 bases at V and 5 bases at J, with 11 bases in the middle. The CDR3 loop is CATSDAGFGDTQYF. The CDR3 DNA is TGTGCCACCAGTGATGCTGGGTTCGGAGATACGCAGTATTTT.

The sample holds many counts of this clonotype. V usage is TRBV20-1 and J usage is TRBJ2-1, with TRBD2 identical over 9 bases. V trimming: 0 bases; J trimming: 4 bases; junction bases outside the gene matches: 13. This CDR3 is built from 18 residues. Germline lookup yields CDR1 DFQATT and CDR2 SNEGSKA (reference sequence). This chain's CDR3 is CSARDRLAGLRGYNEQFF. The CDR3 DNA reads TGCAGTGCTAGAGATCGGCTAGCGGGGTTAAGGGGTTACAATGAGCAGTTCTTC.

This clonotype has a count of ten or more. The chain couples TRBV12-3 or TRBV12-4 to TRBJ1-5; D is uncertain. V was shortened by 3 bases and J by 6 bases, with 12 bases between the two germline ends. The CDR3 runs to 14 residues. CDR3 nucleotide sequence: TGTGCCAGCAGTTTTTTTGGTGGAGGTCAGCCCCAGCATTTT. Translated: CASSFFGGGQPQHF.

This clonotype was recorded a few times. The chain combines TRBV28 with TRBJ1-4; 7 nucleotides line up with TRBD1. CDR1 is MDHEN, CDR2 SYDVKM, per germline. With V trimmed by 3 bases and J by 7 bases, 14 bases remained unmatched. The CDR3 is made up of 17 amino acids. The CDR3 DNA is TGTGCCAGCAGTTTTTTAGTAGGGGGCCGGTTAAGTGAAAAACTGTTTTTT. Its translation: CASSFLVGGRLSEKLFF.

This clonotype appeared a few times. The V call is TRBV4-3, the J call TRBJ2-5; D possibly uses TRBD1 or TRBD2 (6 bases each). Looked up from germline, CDR1 is LGHNA and CDR2 is YSLEER. Trimming removed 3 bases from V and 5 bases from J, with 13 bases in between. This CDR3 region has 14 residues. The DNA for the CDR3 is TGCGCCAGCAGCCATGGAACAGGGAGGGAGACCCAGTACTTC. Encoded protein: CASSHGTGRETQYF.

This clonotype was seen ten or more times. The chain uses TRBV14 and TRBJ2-1; D is ambiguous. V lost 1 base and J lost 3, with 7 bases in between. This CDR3 is built from 14 residues. Germline lookup yields CDR1 SGHDN and CDR2 FVKESK. CDR3: CASSQGTVYNEQFF. The CDR3 DNA reads as TGTGCCAGCAGCCAAGGAACAGTCTACAATGAGCAGTTCTTC.

This clonotype has a count of ten or more. J is TRBJ2-3 and V is TRBV4-2; 10 positions agree with TRBD1. The V and J ends lost 0 bases and 6 bases, in that order; junction bases with no gene match: 6. Germline CDR1 LGHNA, CDR2 YNFKEQ. The CDR3 covers 16 residues. This chain's CDR3 is CASSQDRGQGWDTQYF. CDR3 nucleotide sequence: TGTGCCAGCAGCCAAGATAGGGGACAGGGGTGGGATACGCAGTATTTT.

This clonotype has at least ten counts. The J gene is TRBJ2-4, the V gene TRBV5-1; no clear D gene. V gave up 3 bases and J gave up 0 bases, with 10 bases separating them. Looked up from germline, CDR1 is SGHRS and CDR2 is YFSETQ. The CDR3 consists of 15 residues. The DNA for the CDR3 is TGCGCCAGCAGCTACGACATTCTAGCCAAAAACATTCAGTACTTC. This codes for CASSYDILAKNIQYF.

This clonotype was recorded many times. J is TRBJ2-7 and V is TRBV27; 10 positions match TRBD2. V shed 4 bases and J 2 bases; nucleotides not matched to a gene: 11. CDR3 length: 17 amino acids. Germline V gene sequence: CDR1 MNHEY, CDR2 SMNVEV (reference sequence). The DNA for the CDR3 is TGTGCCAGCAGTTCCGGGACTAGCGTACAAAAGACCTACGAGCAGTACTTC. Protein: CASSSGTSVQKTYEQYF.

This clonotype was recorded at least ten times. This rearrangement joins TRBV12-3 or TRBV12-4 to TRBJ1-5; the match to TRBD1 covers 9 bases. V gave up 4 bases and J gave up 7 bases; unmatched junction bases: 8. CDR3 size: 15 residues. The CDR3 DNA follows: TGTGCCAGCAGTTCCGGACAGGGGCGGAACCAGCCCCAGCATTTT. This codes for CASSSGQGRNQPQHF.

There are many counts of this clonotype. This chain uses TRBV20-1 with TRBJ2-3, with 9 nucleotides matching TRBD1. The CDR3 contains 14 residues. The V gene's germline CDR1 is DFQATT and CDR2 SNEGSKA (reference sequence). After removal of 6 bases from V and 4 bases from J, the junction contained 8 bases not matched to a gene. CDR3 amino acids: CSASGQGAPDTQYF. CDR3 nucleotide sequence: TGCAGTGCGTCGGGACAGGGTGCCCCAGATACGCAGTATTTT.

The chain combines TRBV5-1 with TRBJ2-5, with 8 bases fitting TRBD1. Germline V gene sequence: CDR1 SGHRS, CDR2 YFSETQ. The CDR3 runs 15 residues. J was trimmed by 2 bases and V by 8 bases; bases with no gene match: 11. The CDR3 nucleotides are TGCGCCAGTTCGTTCCAGGGGGCTAAACAAGAGACCCAGTACTTC. Encoded protein: CASSFQGAKQETQYF.

CDR3 sequence (DNA): TGTGCCAGCACTCGAGGCGGACTCTCCTACAATGAGCAGTTCTTC. Its translation is CASTRGGLSYNEQFF. The gene calls are TRBV6-1 and TRBJ2-1; D is perhaps TRBD2 (5 bases). The germline CDR1 and CDR2 sequences are MNHNS and SASEGT. V shed 7 bases and J shed 0 bases, with 13 bases lying between them. The CDR3 loop spans 15 amino acids.

This clonotype was seen repeatedly, ten times or more. The V and J genes are TRBV4-3 and TRBJ2-5, with 7 bases fitting TRBD2. Trimming at V came to 1 base and at J to 3 bases, leaving 5 bases not matched to a gene. The CDR3 is 15 amino acids. The germline gives CDR1 LGHNA, CDR2 YSLEER. The CDR3 coding sequence is TGCGCCAGCAGCCAAGTCTGGGGAGGGGAAGAGACCCAGTACTTC. It encodes CASSQVWGGEETQYF.

In its sample, this clonotype was seen many times. The rearrangement links TRBV7-9 to TRBJ1-1; weak D call: TRBD1 (6 bases). V was cut by 8 bases and J by 5 bases, with 15 bases left in between. This CDR3 is 13 amino acids long. The germline V gene encodes CDR1 SEHNR and CDR2 FQNEAQ (reference sequence). CDR3 loop: CASALKGGTEAFF. The CDR3 DNA follows: TGTGCCAGCGCTTTGAAGGGGGGAACTGAAGCTTTCTTT. Drawing the rest from reference TRBV7-9 and TRBJ1-1, the complete variable domain is DTGVSQNPRHKITKRGQNVTFRCDPISEHNRLYWYRQTLGQGPEFLTYFQNEAQLEKSRLLSDRFSAERPKGSFSTLEIQRTEQGDSAMYLCASALKGGTEAFFGQGTRLTVV.

At least ten counts were recorded for this clonotype. This sequence joins TRBV6-2 or TRBV6-3 and TRBJ1-5, with a tentative D call TRBD1 (6 bases). This CDR3 is 14 amino acids long. Looked up from germline, CDR1 is MNHEY and CDR2 is SVGEGT. Trimming removed 2 bases from V and 4 bases from J, with 9 bases in between. The CDR3 reads CASSYPGENQPQHF. The CDR3 nucleotides are TGTGCCAGCAGTTACCCAGGGGAAAATCAGCCCCAGCATTTT.